This TCR beta chain was recovered during a study of blood T cell repertoires in COVID-19. TCRdb's copy holds only in-frame clones and misses some; the assay was immunoSEQ multiplex PCR. The sample lists over 60,000 clones, about 81% occurring once. Germline lookup yields CDR1 MNHEY and CDR2 SVGAGI. V gave up 0 bases and J gave up 3 bases; unmatched junction bases: 1. The CDR3 is made up of 15 amino acids. This sequence joins TRBV6-5 and TRBJ2-7; the match to TRBD2 covers 11 bases. The sample comprised peripheral blood. The clonotype comes from a human donor in a cohort sampled during active COVID-19. The CDR3 is CASSYSSGRVYEQYF. CDR3 nucleotide sequence: TGTGCCAGCAGTTACTCTAGCGGGAGGGTCTACGAGCAGTACTTC.